The source of this T cell receptor (beta chain) is a study of cytotoxic CD8 clonotypes in ibrutinib-treated CLL. Overall study: Each sample contained, on average, under 270,000 productive templates and 94,000 or so productive rearrangements.

The germline gives CDR1 MNHNS, CDR2 SASEGT. This CDR3 is 13 amino acids long. Between the trimmed V and J ends, which lost 8 bases and 10 bases, there was a span of 15 bases. This clone was found a few times. Its antigen is unknown. A 1 in 200,000 to 1 in 1 million T cell depth was the sequencing target. The method was immunoSEQ multiplex PCR; TCRdb's version includes in-frame clones alone and lacks a portion of them. The table shows 53,000 or so clones, with 54% occurring only once. General study points: Clonality increased with ibrutinib response but returned toward baseline at progression. Lymph node repertoires were not studied, and sampling times were unmatched.

This TCR was recovered from a human donor with chronic lymphocytic leukemia. Sequencing was performed on PBMCs, taken at disease progression, from a patient treated with ibrutinib. The chain is built from TRBV6-1 and TRBJ1-6, with a weak D call TRBD1 (6 bases). The CDR3 loop is CASRDTKQSPLHF. For the CDR3, the DNA is TGTGCCAGCCGGGACACGAAGCAATCACCCCTCCACTTT.